This entry lists 4 T cell receptor beta chains sequenced from one sample in a study of cytomegalovirus exposure and HLA in healthy donors. The PCR employed 60 Vbeta primers together with 13 Jbeta primers. The assay was immunoSEQ multiplex PCR, and TCRdb's table has in-frame clones only and misses some. The sample has tens of thousands of clones; roughly 65% are singletons. Sequencing was done on a sample of PBMCs. These receptors came from a male donor in good health and CMV-seropositive.

The count of this clone is one. CDR3 bases: TGTGCCAGCAGCCTACAGGGTACCTCCTACGAGCAGTACTTC. This encodes CASSLQGTSYEQYF. The chain recombines TRBV2 with TRBJ2-7; weak D call: TRBD1 (6 bases). There are 14 residues in the CDR3. Germline V gene sequence: CDR1 SNHLY, CDR2 FYNNEI. V was trimmed by 6 bases and J by 0 bases, leaving 12 bases between them.

The chain is built from TRBV5-6 and TRBJ2-7, with 10 bases that match TRBD1. CDR1 is SGHDT, CDR2 YYEEEE, per germline. The J segment lost 2 bases and the V segment lost 4 bases, leaving 9 bases of the junction unmatched. The CDR3 loop spans 16 amino acids. CDR3 DNA sequence: TGTGCCAGCAGCGATAGGACAGGGGGAAGGACCTACGAGCAGTACTTC. Encoded protein: CASSDRTGGRTYEQYF.

The genes are TRBV30 and TRBJ2-5; 10 bases fit TRBD2. Per the germline V gene, CDR1 is GTSNPN and CDR2 is SVGIG (reference sequence). Trimming at V came to 6 bases and at J to 4 bases, leaving 5 bases not matched to a gene. The CDR3 is 13 residues long. The CDR3 DNA reads as TGTGCCTGCTTAGCGGGGGGAGGAGAGACCCAGTACTTC. Translated, it gives CACLAGGGETQYF. The full variable domain, completed using reference TRBV30 and TRBJ2-5, is SQTIHQWPATLVQPVGSPLSLECTVEGTSNPNLYWYRQAAGRGLQLLFYSVGIGQISSEVPQNLSASRPQDRQFILSSKKLLLSDSGFYLCACLAGGGETQYFGPGTRLLVL.

The J gene is TRBJ2-4, the V gene TRBV10-3; TRBD2 matches at 12 bases. The germline CDR1 and CDR2 sequences are ENHRY and SYGVKD. The CDR3 is made up of 18 amino acids. V lost 2 bases, J lost 3 bases, and 8 bases stayed unmatched. DNA of the CDR3: TGTGCCATCAGTGAGAGGACGGGACTAGCGGGTGTCAAAAACATTCAGTACTTC. It specifies CAISERTGLAGVKNIQYF.